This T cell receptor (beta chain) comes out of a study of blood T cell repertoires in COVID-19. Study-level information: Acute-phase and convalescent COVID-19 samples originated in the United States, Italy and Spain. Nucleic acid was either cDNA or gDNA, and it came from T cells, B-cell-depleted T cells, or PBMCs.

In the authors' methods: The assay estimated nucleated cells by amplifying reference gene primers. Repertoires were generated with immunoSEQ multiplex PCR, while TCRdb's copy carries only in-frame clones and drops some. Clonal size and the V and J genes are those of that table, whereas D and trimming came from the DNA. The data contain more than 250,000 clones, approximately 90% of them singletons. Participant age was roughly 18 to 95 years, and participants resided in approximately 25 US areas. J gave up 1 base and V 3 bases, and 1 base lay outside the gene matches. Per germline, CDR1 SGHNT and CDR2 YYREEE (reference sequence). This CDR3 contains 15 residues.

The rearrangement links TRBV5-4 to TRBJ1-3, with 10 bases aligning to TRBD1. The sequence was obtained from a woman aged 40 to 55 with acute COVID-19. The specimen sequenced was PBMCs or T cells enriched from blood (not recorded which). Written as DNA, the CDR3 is TGTGCCAGCAGCTGGACAGGGGGATCTGGAAACACCATATATTTT. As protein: CASSWTGGSGNTIYF.